These T cell receptor beta chains were read from a single sample in a study of T cell changes during pregnancy in multiple sclerosis. Assay: immunoSEQ multiplex PCR; the TCRdb copy retains only in-frame clones and omits some. The repertoire has tens of thousands of clones, almost 95% of them found once; the top ten carry approximately 2.4%. The source was peripheral blood, collected before pregnancy. These receptors were obtained from a female donor with multiple sclerosis, enrolled in a pregnancy study. Both conserved end residues are part of each CDR3. The order of the fields is V gene, clone size, D gene, CDR3 length, J gene, CDR3 protein, CDR3 DNA. A D gene is named only where the DNA matches it firmly. A clone size is listed for some rows: how often the clone was seen (once, few, many), or a class if it is expanded.

v_gene: TRBV5-6
abundance: once
d_gene: -
len: 14
j_gene: TRBJ2-1
CDR3aa: CASSHGTSYNEQFF
CDR3nt: TGTGCCAGCAGCCATGGGACATCCTACAATGAGCAGTTCTTC

v_gene: TRBV19
abundance: -
d_gene: TRBD1
len: 15
j_gene: TRBJ1-5
CDR3aa: CASSIGGQGGQPQHF
CDR3nt: TGTGCCAGTAGTATCGGCGGACAGGGGGGTCAGCCCCAGCATTTT

v_gene: TRBV11-2
abundance: -
d_gene: TRBD1
len: 14
j_gene: TRBJ1-2
CDR3aa: CASSLAGTGNGYTF
CDR3nt: TGTGCCAGCAGCTTAGCCGGGACAGGGAATGGCTACACCTTC

v_gene: TRBV28
abundance: -
d_gene: -
len: 15
j_gene: TRBJ1-1
CDR3aa: CASSFNPGPRAEAFF
CDR3nt: TGTGCCAGCAGTTTTAATCCAGGGCCCCGGGCTGAAGCTTTCTTT

v_gene: TRBV25-1
abundance: once
d_gene: -
len: 11
j_gene: TRBJ2-3
CDR3aa: CASSNQDTQYF
CDR3nt: TGTGCCAGCAGTAACCAGGATACGCAGTATTTT

v_gene: TRBV18
abundance: -
d_gene: -
len: 12
j_gene: TRBJ2-7
CDR3aa: CASSPGLYEQYF
CDR3nt: TGTGCCAGCTCACCCGGACTCTACGAGCAGTACTTC

v_gene: TRBV10-2
abundance: -
d_gene: -
len: 15
j_gene: TRBJ2-1
CDR3aa: CASSHTGGQNNEQFF
CDR3nt: TGCGCCAGCAGTCATACCGGAGGGCAAAACAATGAGCAGTTCTTC

v_gene: TRBV5-4
abundance: few
d_gene: -
len: 16
j_gene: TRBJ1-1
CDR3aa: CASTLTPGLTNTEAFF
CDR3nt: TGTGCCAGCACCCTGACCCCCGGCTTGACTAACACTGAAGCTTTCTTT

v_gene: TRBV27
abundance: -
d_gene: -
len: 16
j_gene: TRBJ2-3
CDR3aa: CASSLDTGTSTDTQYF
CDR3nt: TGTGCCAGCAGTTTAGATACGGGGACTAGCACAGATACGCAGTATTTT

v_gene: TRBV20-1
abundance: -
d_gene: -
len: 11
j_gene: TRBJ2-5
CDR3aa: CSARQVETQYF
CDR3nt: TGCAGTGCTCGACAGGTAGAGACCCAGTACTTC

v_gene: TRBV9
abundance: -
d_gene: -
len: 15
j_gene: TRBJ1-3
CDR3aa: CASSAGVSSGNTIYF
CDR3nt: TGTGCCAGCAGCGCGGGGGTGAGCTCTGGAAACACCATATATTTT

v_gene: TRBV11-3
abundance: -
d_gene: -
len: 15
j_gene: TRBJ2-5
CDR3aa: CASSLISGYQETQYF
CDR3nt: TGTGCCAGCAGCTTGATATCAGGGTACCAAGAGACCCAGTACTTC

v_gene: TRBV27
abundance: -
d_gene: -
len: 15
j_gene: TRBJ1-5
CDR3aa: CASSLSSGRDQPQHF
CDR3nt: TGTGCCAGCAGTTTATCGTCAGGGAGGGATCAGCCCCAGCATTTT

v_gene: TRBV5-1
abundance: once
d_gene: TRBD1
len: 15
j_gene: TRBJ1-2
CDR3aa: CASSPDTIRGYGYTF
CDR3nt: TGCGCCAGCAGCCCGGATACGATCAGGGGGTATGGCTACACCTTC

v_gene: TRBV4-1
abundance: -
d_gene: TRBD1
len: 15
j_gene: TRBJ1-2
CDR3aa: CASSHQGVAPYGYTF
CDR3nt: TGCGCCAGCAGCCACCAGGGGGTCGCTCCTTATGGCTACACCTTC

v_gene: TRBV7-9
abundance: -
d_gene: -
len: 16
j_gene: TRBJ1-5
CDR3aa: CASSSGGSLSNQPQHF
CDR3nt: TGTGCCAGCAGCTCGGGGGGGTCCTTAAGCAATCAGCCCCAGCATTTT

v_gene: TRBV7-9
abundance: -
d_gene: -
len: 13
j_gene: TRBJ1-6
CDR3aa: CASSLQDNSPLHF
CDR3nt: TGTGCCAGCAGCTTACAGGATAATTCACCCCTCCACTTT

v_gene: TRBV7-2
abundance: -
d_gene: -
len: 15
j_gene: TRBJ1-2
CDR3aa: CASSPQGSGGIGYTF
CDR3nt: TGTGCCAGCAGCCCCCAAGGGTCGGGGGGTATTGGCTACACCTTC

v_gene: TRBV27
abundance: -
d_gene: TRBD1
len: 19
j_gene: TRBJ2-6
CDR3aa: CASSRKAGDRGSGANVLTF
CDR3nt: TGTGCCAGCAGTCGAAAAGCCGGCGACAGGGGCTCTGGGGCCAACGTCCTGACTTTC

v_gene: TRBV6-5
abundance: -
d_gene: -
len: 13
j_gene: TRBJ1-2
CDR3aa: CASSPGQTYGYTF
CDR3nt: TGTGCCAGCAGTCCCGGACAGACCTATGGCTACACCTTC

v_gene: TRBV14
abundance: -
d_gene: -
len: 16
j_gene: TRBJ2-5
CDR3aa: CASSQDLTTYQETQYF
CDR3nt: TGTGCCAGCAGCCAAGATCTTACAACCTACCAAGAGACCCAGTACTTC

v_gene: TRBV9
abundance: -
d_gene: TRBD2
len: 15
j_gene: TRBJ2-7
CDR3aa: CASSRKTSGFYEQYF
CDR3nt: TGTGCCAGCAGTCGAAAGACTAGCGGTTTCTACGAGCAGTACTTC

v_gene: TRBV14
abundance: -
d_gene: TRBD1
len: 15
j_gene: TRBJ2-7
CDR3aa: CASSQRGDRPYEQYF
CDR3nt: TGTGCCAGCAGCCAAAGGGGGGACAGGCCCTACGAGCAGTACTTC

v_gene: TRBV6-6
abundance: -
d_gene: TRBD1
len: 14
j_gene: TRBJ1-1
CDR3aa: CASLLQGRFAEAFF
CDR3nt: TGTGCCAGCCTATTACAGGGGCGGTTCGCTGAAGCTTTCTTT

v_gene: TRBV25-1
abundance: -
d_gene: -
len: 16
j_gene: TRBJ2-7
CDR3aa: CASSEVGTKKFGEQYF
CDR3nt: TGTGCCAGCAGTGAGGTTGGGACAAAAAAATTCGGGGAGCAGTACTTC

v_gene: TRBV7-9
abundance: -
d_gene: -
len: 12
j_gene: TRBJ1-4
CDR3aa: CASSGAGGKLFF
CDR3nt: TGTGCCAGCAGCGGGGCCGGGGGAAAACTGTTTTTT

v_gene: TRBV7-8
abundance: -
d_gene: -
len: 13
j_gene: TRBJ2-6
CDR3aa: CASSISGANVLTF
CDR3nt: TGTGCCAGCAGTATCTCTGGGGCCAACGTCCTGACTTTC

v_gene: TRBV11-2
abundance: -
d_gene: -
len: 14
j_gene: TRBJ1-1
CDR3aa: CASSPLRGNTEAFF
CDR3nt: TGTGCCAGCAGCCCGCTGCGGGGGAACACTGAAGCTTTCTTT